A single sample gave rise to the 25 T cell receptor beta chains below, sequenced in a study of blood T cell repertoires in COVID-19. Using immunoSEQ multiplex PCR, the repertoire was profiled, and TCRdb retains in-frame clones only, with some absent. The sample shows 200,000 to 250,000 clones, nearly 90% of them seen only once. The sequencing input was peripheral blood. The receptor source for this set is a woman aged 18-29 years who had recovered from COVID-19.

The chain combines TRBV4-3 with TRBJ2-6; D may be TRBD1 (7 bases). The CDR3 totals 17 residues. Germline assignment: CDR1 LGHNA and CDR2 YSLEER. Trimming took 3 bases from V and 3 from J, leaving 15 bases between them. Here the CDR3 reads CASSQDRRASGANVLTF. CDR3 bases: TGCGCCAGCAGCCAGGACAGGAGGGCAAGTGGGGCCAACGTCCTGACTTTC.

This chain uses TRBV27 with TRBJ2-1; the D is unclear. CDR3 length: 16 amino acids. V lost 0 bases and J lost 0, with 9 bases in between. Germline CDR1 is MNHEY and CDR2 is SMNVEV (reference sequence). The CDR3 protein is CASSLSSRSSYNEQFF. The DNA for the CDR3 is TGTGCCAGCAGTTTATCGTCTAGGAGCTCCTACAATGAGCAGTTCTTC.

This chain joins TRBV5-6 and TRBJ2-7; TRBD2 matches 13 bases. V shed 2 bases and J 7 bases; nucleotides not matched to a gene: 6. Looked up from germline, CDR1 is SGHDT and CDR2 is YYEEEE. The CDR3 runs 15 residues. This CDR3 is CASSFGLAGVGEQYF. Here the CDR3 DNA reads TGTGCCAGCAGCTTCGGACTAGCGGGAGTGGGGGAGCAGTACTTC.

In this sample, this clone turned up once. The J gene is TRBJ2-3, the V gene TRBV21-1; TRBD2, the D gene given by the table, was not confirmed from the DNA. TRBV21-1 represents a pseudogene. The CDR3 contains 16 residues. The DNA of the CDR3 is TGTGCCAGCAGCAAAGAGCGGGCTGGTCTCTTGGATACGCAGTATTTT. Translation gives CASSKERAGLLDTQYF.

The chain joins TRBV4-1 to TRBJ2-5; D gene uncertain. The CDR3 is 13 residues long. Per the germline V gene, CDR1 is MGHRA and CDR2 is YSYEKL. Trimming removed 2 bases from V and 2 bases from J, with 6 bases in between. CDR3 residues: CASSQTEQETQYF. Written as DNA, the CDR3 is TGCGCCAGCAGCCAAACGGAGCAAGAGACCCAGTACTTC.

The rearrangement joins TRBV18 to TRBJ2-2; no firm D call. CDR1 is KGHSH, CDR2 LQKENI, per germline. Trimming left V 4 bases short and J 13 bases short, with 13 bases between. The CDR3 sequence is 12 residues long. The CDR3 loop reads CASSRDIDPLFF. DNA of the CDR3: TGTGCCAGCTCACGAGATATCGATCCGCTGTTTTTT. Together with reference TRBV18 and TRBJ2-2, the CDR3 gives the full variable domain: NAGVMQNPRHLVRRRGQEARLRCSPMKGHSHVYWYRQLPEEGLKFMVYLQKENIIDESGMPKERFSAEFPKEGPSILRIQQVVRGDSAAYFCASSRDIDPLFFGEGSRLTVL.

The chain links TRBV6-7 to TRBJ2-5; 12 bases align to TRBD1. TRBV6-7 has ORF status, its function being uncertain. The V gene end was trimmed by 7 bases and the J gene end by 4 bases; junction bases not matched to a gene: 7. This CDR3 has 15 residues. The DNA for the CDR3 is TGTGCCAGCACCTCCGGGACAGGGGGCGGAGAGACCCAGTACTTC. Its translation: CASTSGTGGGETQYF.

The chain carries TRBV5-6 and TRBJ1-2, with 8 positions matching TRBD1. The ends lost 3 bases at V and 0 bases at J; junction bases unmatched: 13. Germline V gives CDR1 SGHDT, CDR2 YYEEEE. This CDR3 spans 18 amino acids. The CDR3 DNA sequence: TGTGCCAGCAGCTCAGTGACAGGGGACGATTTAGCTAACTATGGCTACACCTTC. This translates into CASSSVTGDDLANYGYTF.

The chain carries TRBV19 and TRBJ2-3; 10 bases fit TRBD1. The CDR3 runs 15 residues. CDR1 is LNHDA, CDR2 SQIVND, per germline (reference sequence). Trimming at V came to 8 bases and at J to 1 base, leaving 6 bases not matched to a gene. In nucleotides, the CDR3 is TGTGCCAGTTGCAGGACAGGGGGATGCACAGATACGCAGTATTTT. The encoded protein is CASCRTGGCTDTQYF.

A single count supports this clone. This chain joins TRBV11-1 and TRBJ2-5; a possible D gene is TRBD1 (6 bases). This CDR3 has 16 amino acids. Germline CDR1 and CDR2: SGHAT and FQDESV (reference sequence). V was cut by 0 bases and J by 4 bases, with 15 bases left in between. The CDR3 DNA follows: TGTGCCAGCAGCTTAGCGACGGGAACAGGGCGAGAGACCCAGTACTTC. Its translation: CASSLATGTGRETQYF.

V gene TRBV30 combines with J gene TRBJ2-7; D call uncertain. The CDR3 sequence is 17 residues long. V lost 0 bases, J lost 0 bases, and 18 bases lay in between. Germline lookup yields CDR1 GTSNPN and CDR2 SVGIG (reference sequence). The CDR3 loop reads CAWSVLGGHSSSYEQYF. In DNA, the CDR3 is TGTGCCTGGAGTGTACTTGGCGGCCACTCAAGCTCCTACGAGCAGTACTTC.

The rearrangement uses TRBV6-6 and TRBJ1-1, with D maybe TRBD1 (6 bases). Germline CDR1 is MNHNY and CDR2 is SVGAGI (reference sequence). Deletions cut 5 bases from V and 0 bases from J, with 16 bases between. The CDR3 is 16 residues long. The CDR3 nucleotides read TGTGCCAGCAGTCCTGGACAGAACAATATGAACACTGAAGCTTTCTTT. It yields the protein CASSPGQNNMNTEAFF.

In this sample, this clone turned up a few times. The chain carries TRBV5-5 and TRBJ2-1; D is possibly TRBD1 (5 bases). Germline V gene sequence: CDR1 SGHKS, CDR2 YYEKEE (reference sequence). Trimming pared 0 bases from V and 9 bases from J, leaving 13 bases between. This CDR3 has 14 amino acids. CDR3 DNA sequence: TGTGCCAGCAGCTTGGTCAGGGCCTCGGGTGAGCAGTTCTTC. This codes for CASSLVRASGEQFF.

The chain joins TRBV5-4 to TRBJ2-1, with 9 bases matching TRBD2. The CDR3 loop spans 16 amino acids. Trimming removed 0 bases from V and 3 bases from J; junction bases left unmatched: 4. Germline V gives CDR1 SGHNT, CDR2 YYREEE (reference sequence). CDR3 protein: CASSLVETSGYNEQFF. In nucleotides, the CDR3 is TGTGCCAGCAGCTTGGTGGAGACTAGCGGCTACAATGAGCAGTTCTTC.

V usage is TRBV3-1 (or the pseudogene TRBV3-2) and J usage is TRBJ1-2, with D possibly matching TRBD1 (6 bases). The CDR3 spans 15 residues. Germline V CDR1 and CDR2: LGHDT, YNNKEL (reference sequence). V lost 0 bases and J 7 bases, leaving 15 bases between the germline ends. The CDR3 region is CASSQDHQGKLGYTF. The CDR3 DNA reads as TGTGCCAGCAGCCAAGATCATCAGGGGAAACTTGGCTACACCTTC.

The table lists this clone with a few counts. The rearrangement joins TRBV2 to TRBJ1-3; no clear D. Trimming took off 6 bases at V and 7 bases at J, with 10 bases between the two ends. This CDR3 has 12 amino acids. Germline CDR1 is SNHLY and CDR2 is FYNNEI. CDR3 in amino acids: CASSRPRNTIYF. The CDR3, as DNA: TGTGCCAGCAGCCGCCCCAGGAACACCATATATTTT.

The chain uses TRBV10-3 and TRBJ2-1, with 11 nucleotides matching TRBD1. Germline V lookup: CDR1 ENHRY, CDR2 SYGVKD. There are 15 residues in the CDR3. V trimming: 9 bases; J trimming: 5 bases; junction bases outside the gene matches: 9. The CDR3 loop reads CAIQTGTGGDNEQFF. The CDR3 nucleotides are TGTGCCATTCAAACCGGGACAGGGGGTGACAATGAGCAGTTCTTC.

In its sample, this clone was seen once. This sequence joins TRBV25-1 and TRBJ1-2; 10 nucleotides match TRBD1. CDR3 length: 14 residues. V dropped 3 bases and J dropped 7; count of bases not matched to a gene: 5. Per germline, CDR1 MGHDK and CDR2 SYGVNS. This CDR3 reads CASSDPTGGSGYTF. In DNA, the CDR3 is TGTGCCAGCAGTGACCCGACAGGGGGCAGTGGCTACACCTTC.

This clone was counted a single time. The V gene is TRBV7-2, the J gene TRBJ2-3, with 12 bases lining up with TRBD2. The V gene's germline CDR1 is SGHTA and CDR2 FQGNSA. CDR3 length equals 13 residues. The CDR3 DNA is TGTTCTAGCGGGAGGGCCTTTGCAGATACGCAGTATTTT. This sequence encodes CSSGRAFADTQYF. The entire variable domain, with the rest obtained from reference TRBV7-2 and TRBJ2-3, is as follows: GAGVSQSPSNKVTEKGKDVELRCDPISGHTALYWYRQSLGQGLEFLIYFQGNSAPDKSGLPSDRFSAERTGGSVSTLTIQRTQQEDSAVYLCSSGRAFADTQYFGPGTRLTVL.

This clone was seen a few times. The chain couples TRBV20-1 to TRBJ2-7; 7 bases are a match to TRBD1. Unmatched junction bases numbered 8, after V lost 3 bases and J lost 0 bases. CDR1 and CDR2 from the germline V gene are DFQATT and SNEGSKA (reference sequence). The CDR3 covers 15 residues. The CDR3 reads CSASTLDRSSYEQYF. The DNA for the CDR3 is TGCAGTGCTAGTACCCTGGACAGGAGCTCCTACGAGCAGTACTTC.

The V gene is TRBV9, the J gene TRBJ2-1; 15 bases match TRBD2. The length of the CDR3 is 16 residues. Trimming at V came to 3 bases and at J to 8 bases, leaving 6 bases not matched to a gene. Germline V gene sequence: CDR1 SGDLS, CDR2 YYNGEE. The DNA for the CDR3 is TGTGCCAGCAGCGAGGGGACTAGCGGGAGGATCGATGAGCAGTTCTTC. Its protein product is CASSEGTSGRIDEQFF.

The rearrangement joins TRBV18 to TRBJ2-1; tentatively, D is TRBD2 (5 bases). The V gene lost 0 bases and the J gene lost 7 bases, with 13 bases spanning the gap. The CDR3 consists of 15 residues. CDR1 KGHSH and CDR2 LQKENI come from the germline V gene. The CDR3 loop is CASSPPWAGFNEQFF. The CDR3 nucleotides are TGTGCCAGCTCACCACCGTGGGCGGGTTTTAATGAGCAGTTCTTC.

The CDR3, as DNA: TGTGCCAGCAGTTACTCGAAGGTCAGCGGAGATATGGCGCAGTATTTT. This sequence encodes CASSYSKVSGDMAQYF. V gene TRBV6-5 combines with J gene TRBJ2-3, with TRBD2 as a possible D gene (5 bases). V dropped 0 bases and J dropped 10 bases, with 20 bases sitting between them. Germline CDR1 is MNHEY and CDR2 is SVGAGI. The CDR3 length is 16 residues.

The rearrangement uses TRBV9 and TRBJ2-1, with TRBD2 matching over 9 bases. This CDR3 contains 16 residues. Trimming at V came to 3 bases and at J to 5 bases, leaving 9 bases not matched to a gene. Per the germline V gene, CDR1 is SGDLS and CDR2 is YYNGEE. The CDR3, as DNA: TGTGCCAGCAGCGCAGGACTGGCGGGGGGGAACAATGAGCAGTTCTTC. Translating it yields CASSAGLAGGNNEQFF.

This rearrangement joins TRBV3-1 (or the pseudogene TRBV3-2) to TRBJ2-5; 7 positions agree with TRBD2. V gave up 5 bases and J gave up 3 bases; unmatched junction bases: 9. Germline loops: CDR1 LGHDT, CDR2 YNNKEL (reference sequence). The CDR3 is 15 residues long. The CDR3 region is CASSKVGGPEETQYF. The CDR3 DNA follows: TGTGCCAGCAGCAAGGTGGGAGGGCCAGAAGAGACCCAGTACTTC.